A single sample gave rise to the 28 T cell receptor beta chains below, sequenced in a study of T cells after yellow fever vaccination. TCRdb passed the 5' RACE reads through MiXCR, listing each CDR3 protein once. Among 100,000 to 150,000 distinct CDR3 sequences listed, approximately 16% were seen once. The source material was CD8+ T cells sorted from PBMCs, sampled 5 days after the yellow fever booster vaccination. The receptors derive from a man between 18 and 29 years old who received the YFV17D yellow fever vaccine.

This clonotype was counted between two and nine times. CDR3 DNA: TGTGCCAGCAGCGCCCCGGTGGGAGGCCAAGAGACCCAGTACTTC. Amino acids: CASSAPVGGQETQYF. The J gene is TRBJ2-5, the V gene TRBV9; tentative D call: TRBD2 (6 bases). Trimming took off 3 bases at V and 1 base at J, with 13 bases between the two ends. Germline CDR1 reads SGDLS; CDR2 reads YYNGEE. This CDR3 has 15 residues.

A few counts support this clonotype. The rearrangement links TRBV10-3 to TRBJ2-3; D gene ambiguous. This CDR3 region has 18 residues. Trimming pared 0 bases from V and 1 base from J, leaving 17 bases between. The germline V gene has CDR1 ENHRY and CDR2 SYGVKD. CDR3: CAISESTRVGHGTDTQYF. As DNA, the CDR3 is TGTGCCATCAGTGAGTCGACCCGGGTGGGCCACGGCACAGATACGCAGTATTTT.

This clonotype has a handful of counts. The junction shows a germline mismatch at one end, possibly a read error. This chain links TRBV28 with TRBJ2-1; 10 bases map to TRBD1. Germline CDR1 reads MDHEN; CDR2 reads SYDVKM. The CDR3 sequence is 11 residues long. CDR3 residues: CATEGGQGFIF. The CDR3 DNA sequence: TGTGCCACCGAGGGGGGACAGGGGTTCATCTTC. Filled out from reference TRBV28 and TRBJ2-1, the complete variable domain reads DVKVTQSSRYLVKRTGEKVFLECVQDMDHENMFWYRQDPGLGLRLIYFSYDVKMKEKGDIPEGYSVSREKKERFSLILESASTNQTSMYLCATEGGQGFIFGPGTRLTVL.

This chain uses TRBV9 with TRBJ2-3, with 8 bases lining up with TRBD1. Germline loops: CDR1 SGDLS, CDR2 YYNGEE. The CDR3 has 13 residues. Trimming took 5 bases from V and 4 from J; bases not matched to a gene: 3. The CDR3 loop reads CASRDRVADTQYF. The CDR3 bases are TGTGCCAGCAGGGACAGGGTGGCAGATACGCAGTATTTT. The complete variable domain, with remaining parts taken from reference TRBV9 and TRBJ2-3, reads DSGVTQTPKHLITATGQRVTLRCSPRSGDLSVYWYQQSLDQGLQFLIQYYNGEERAKGNILERFSAQQFPDLHSELNLSSLELGDSALYFCASRDRVADTQYFGPGTRLTVL.

The chain has TRBV4-2 and TRBJ1-1, with D unclear. Trimming stripped 0 bases from V and 3 bases from J, with 14 bases between. The CDR3 consists of 16 residues. Germline CDR1 is LGHNA and CDR2 is YNFKEQ. CDR3 protein: CASSQEITMVDTEAFF. CDR3 in DNA: TGTGCCAGCAGCCAAGAGATTACCATGGTTGACACTGAAGCTTTCTTT.

This chain links TRBV20-1 with TRBJ1-2; 7 nucleotides match TRBD1. V dropped 6 bases and J dropped 0; count of bases not matched to a gene: 10. This CDR3 is 15 amino acids long. Germline V gene sequence: CDR1 DFQATT, CDR2 SNEGSKA (reference sequence). The CDR3 DNA is TGCAGTGCCCTAGACAGGGAGGGGGCTAACTATGGCTACACCTTC. It encodes CSALDREGANYGYTF.

This clonotype was counted a single time. The chain carries TRBV14 and TRBJ1-2, with TRBD1 matching 7 bases. J gave up 4 bases and V 2 bases, and 4 bases lay outside the gene matches. CDR3 length: 14 amino acids. Per the germline V gene, CDR1 is SGHDN and CDR2 is FVKESK. The CDR3 is CASSQTGVGYGYTF. The CDR3 DNA follows: TGTGCCAGCAGCCAAACAGGGGTTGGCTATGGCTACACCTTC.

The rearrangement links TRBV29-1 to TRBJ2-5; D might be TRBD2 (6 bases). The length of the CDR3 is 16 residues. Germline V lookup: CDR1 SQVTM, CDR2 ANQGSEA. Trimming took 3 bases from V and 4 from J, leaving 21 bases between them. This CDR3 reads CSVESARAGLRETQYF. The DNA of the CDR3 is TGCAGCGTTGAGTCGGCGAGGGCGGGGTTGCGAGAGACCCAGTACTTC.

There are a few counts of this clonotype. V gene TRBV6-1 combines with J gene TRBJ2-1; D is unresolved. V was pared by 4 bases and J by 0 bases, with 13 bases between. The length of the CDR3 is 16 residues. The germline CDR1 and CDR2 sequences are MNHNS and SASEGT. The CDR3 region is CASSVGLTASYNEQFF. Written as DNA, the CDR3 is TGTGCCAGCAGTGTTGGCCTCACGGCCTCCTACAATGAGCAGTTCTTC.

This clonotype was found a few times. The chain uses TRBV3-1 and TRBJ2-1; D perhaps matches TRBD2 (6 bases). The CDR3 covers 16 residues. The germline V gene has CDR1 LGHDT and CDR2 YNNKEL (reference sequence). Trimming removed 4 bases at V and 2 bases at J, with 15 bases between. CDR3 in amino acids: CASSPRRDRTYNEQFF. The CDR3, as DNA: TGTGCCAGCAGCCCCCGGAGGGATAGGACCTACAATGAGCAGTTCTTC.

This clonotype was observed a few times. This chain joins TRBV11-2 and TRBJ2-7, with D perhaps TRBD1 (6 bases). The CDR3 has 17 amino acids. V was trimmed by 5 bases and J by 5 bases, leaving 25 bases between them. Germline V gives CDR1 SGHAT, CDR2 FQNNGV. CDR3 region: CASSLETWGTGKHEQYF. The CDR3 nucleotides are TGTGCCAGCAGCCTGGAAACTTGGGGTACAGGGAAGCACGAGCAGTACTTC.

This clonotype was seen only a few times. V is TRBV7-9 and J is TRBJ1-1, with 7 bases matching TRBD1. Per the germline V gene, CDR1 is SEHNR and CDR2 is FQNEAQ (reference sequence). The trim removed 5 bases at V and 2 bases at J, leaving 5 bases unmatched. This CDR3 region has 14 residues. CDR3 sequence (DNA): TGTGCCAGCAGCACGGGACAGCCTAACACTGAAGCTTTCTTT. Protein product: CASSTGQPNTEAFF.

This clonotype was seen more than once but under ten times. The V and J genes are TRBV10-2 and TRBJ2-3, with a tentative D call TRBD1 (5 bases). The CDR3 is 14 residues long. Germline V gene lookup returns CDR1 WSHSY and CDR2 SAAADI. V lost 8 bases, J lost 2 bases, and 14 bases lay in between. CDR3 residues: CASGLGRATDTQYF. As DNA, the CDR3 is TGCGCCAGCGGTTTAGGCAGGGCCACAGATACGCAGTATTTT.

The V call is TRBV7-9, the J call TRBJ1-1, with D perhaps matching TRBD1 (6 bases). The V and J ends lost 6 bases and 3 bases respectively, with 14 bases between them. Looked up from germline, CDR1 is SEHNR and CDR2 is FQNEAQ (reference sequence). The CDR3 loop spans 14 amino acids. CDR3 coding DNA: TGTGCCAGCAGTTTTCAGGGGTTTGACACTGAAGCTTTCTTT. Residues: CASSFQGFDTEAFF.

This clonotype was recorded at least ten times. The chain has TRBV24-1 and TRBJ2-2, with D possibly TRBD1 on 5 matching bases. The CDR3 runs to 15 residues. The germline gives CDR1 KGHDR, CDR2 SFDVKD. The V and J ends lost 2 bases and 6 bases respectively, with 12 bases between them. CDR3 DNA sequence: TGTGCCACCAGTGATTCGACCCCAGGGCCCGGGGAGCTGTTTTTT. Translation: CATSDSTPGPGELFF.

V gene TRBV5-1 combines with J gene TRBJ2-1; TRBD1 matches at 9 bases. The CDR3 extends over 15 amino acids. From germline, CDR1 is SGHRS and CDR2 YFSETQ. V lost 4 bases and J lost 5; bases outside the gene matches: 7. CDR3 region: CASSADRGMNNEQFF. The CDR3 DNA is TGCGCCAGCAGCGCCGACAGGGGGATGAACAATGAGCAGTTCTTC.

The chain links TRBV12-3 or TRBV12-4 to TRBJ2-5, with a possible D match to TRBD2 (6 bases). There are 13 residues in the CDR3. V was shortened by 5 bases and J by 6 bases, with 13 bases between the two germline ends. The CDR3 nucleotides are TGTGCCAGCAGTCCACCGGGAGCTCAGACCCAGTACTTC. It translates to CASSPPGAQTQYF.

This clonotype was found many times. The chain links TRBV5-1 to TRBJ2-7; TRBD2 aligns across 9 bases. This CDR3 has 15 residues. The ends lost 4 bases at V and 3 bases at J; junction bases unmatched: 8. Germline V gene sequence: CDR1 SGHRS, CDR2 YFSETQ. CDR3: CASSPTAGGVYEQYF. The CDR3 coding sequence is TGCGCCAGCAGCCCCACAGCGGGGGGTGTCTACGAGCAGTACTTC. Together with reference TRBV5-1 and TRBJ2-7, the CDR3 gives the full variable domain: KAGVTQTPRYLIKTRGQQVTLSCSPISGHRSVSWYQQTPGQGLQFLFEYFSETQRNKGNFPGRFSGRQFSNSRSEMNVSTLELGDSALYLCASSPTAGGVYEQYFGPGTRLTVT.

This clonotype has ten or more counts. The V gene is TRBV20-1, the J gene TRBJ2-1; D gene unclear. The CDR3 extends over 14 amino acids. The ends were cut back, 7 bases at V and 6 bases at J, with 19 bases in the middle. In germline, CDR1 is DFQATT, CDR2 SNEGSKA (reference sequence). The CDR3 nucleotides are TGCAGTGTCGACGGCCGCTCCTGGGGCAATGAGCAGTTCTTC. This sequence encodes CSVDGRSWGNEQFF.

This clonotype appeared many times. The J gene is TRBJ2-3, the V gene TRBV12-3 or TRBV12-4; D is ambiguous. The CDR3 sequence is 13 residues long. V was trimmed by 5 bases and J by 5 bases, leaving 11 bases between them. CDR3 bases: TGTGCCAGCAGTACGAGCGAAGAAGATACGCAGTATTTT. Protein: CASSTSEEDTQYF.

The sample holds a few counts of this clonotype. The J gene is TRBJ2-5, the V gene TRBV21-1; TRBD1 reflects the table's D call only, with no check against the DNA. TRBV21-1 is marked as a pseudogene. This CDR3 contains 14 residues. Written as DNA, the CDR3 is TGTGCCCGGGACCACCGCAGGCAGGGGGAGACCCAGTACTTC. Translation gives CARDHRRQGETQYF.

DNA of the CDR3: TGTGCCAGCAGCTTATGGGCTACCGGGACAGCCTATGGCTACACCTTC. This encodes CASSLWATGTAYGYTF. V usage is TRBV7-9 and J usage is TRBJ1-2, with TRBD1 matching 7 bases. Germline values: CDR1 SEHNR, CDR2 FQNEAQ (reference sequence). The V gene end was trimmed by 2 bases and the J gene end by 4 bases; junction bases not matched to a gene: 10. The CDR3 is made up of 16 amino acids.

The chain combines TRBV4-1 with TRBJ2-1, with D tentatively TRBD1 or TRBD2 (5 bases each). The germline V and J ends were trimmed by 1 base and 7 bases, with 20 bases remaining between them. The CDR3 has 17 amino acids. The germline CDR1 and CDR2 sequences are MGHRA and YSYEKL. CDR3 residues: CASSQASFGGSWNEQFF. In DNA form, the CDR3 reads TGCGCCAGCAGCCAAGCCTCCTTTGGGGGATCATGGAATGAGCAGTTCTTC.

This chain joins TRBV7-6 and TRBJ1-1; the D is unclear. Trimming left V 5 bases short and J 1 base short, with 8 bases between. The V gene's germline CDR1 is SGHVS and CDR2 FNYEAQ. This CDR3 has 13 amino acids. CDR3 nucleotide sequence: TGTGCCAGCAGCCCACCGGGGAACACTGAAGCTTTCTTT. This translates into CASSPPGNTEAFF.

The V call is TRBV7-9, the J call TRBJ2-2, with D perhaps being TRBD1 or TRBD2 (5 bases each). From germline, CDR1 is SEHNR and CDR2 FQNEAQ (reference sequence). CDR3 size: 13 residues. V gave up 11 bases and J gave up 6 bases, with 16 bases separating them. The chain's CDR3 is CAGTPSVPGELFF. CDR3 nucleotides: TGTGCCGGGACCCCTTCGGTGCCCGGGGAGCTGTTTTTT.

This clonotype was seen only a few times. The chain has TRBV14 and TRBJ2-7, with TRBD1 matching over 10 bases. CDR1 SGHDN and CDR2 FVKESK come from the germline V gene. The CDR3 is 15 residues long. V lost 4 bases and J lost 2; bases outside the gene matches: 5. CDR3 residues: CASSPGTGATYEQYV. In DNA, the CDR3 is TGTGCCAGCAGCCCTGGGACAGGGGCCACCTACGAGCAGTACGTC.

This clonotype was seen more than once but under ten times. The chain employs TRBV4-1 and TRBJ1-1, with 8 bases identical to TRBD1. The germline V gene encodes CDR1 MGHRA and CDR2 YSYEKL. This CDR3 region has 14 residues. Losses at the gene ends were 4 bases for V and 4 bases for J; bases not matched to a gene: 5. This CDR3 is CASSPTGGFTEAFF. The CDR3 DNA sequence: TGCGCCAGCAGCCCTACAGGGGGTTTCACTGAAGCTTTCTTT.

This clonotype showed up many times. For the CDR3, the DNA is TGCGCCAGCAGGTCGTTAGCGGGGAGCACAGATACGCAGTATTTT. This codes for CASRSLAGSTDTQYF. The rearrangement links TRBV5-1 to TRBJ2-3, with 8 bases that match TRBD2. This CDR3 has 15 amino acids. V shed 5 bases and J 0 bases; nucleotides not matched to a gene: 5. Germline CDR1 and CDR2: SGHRS and YFSETQ.